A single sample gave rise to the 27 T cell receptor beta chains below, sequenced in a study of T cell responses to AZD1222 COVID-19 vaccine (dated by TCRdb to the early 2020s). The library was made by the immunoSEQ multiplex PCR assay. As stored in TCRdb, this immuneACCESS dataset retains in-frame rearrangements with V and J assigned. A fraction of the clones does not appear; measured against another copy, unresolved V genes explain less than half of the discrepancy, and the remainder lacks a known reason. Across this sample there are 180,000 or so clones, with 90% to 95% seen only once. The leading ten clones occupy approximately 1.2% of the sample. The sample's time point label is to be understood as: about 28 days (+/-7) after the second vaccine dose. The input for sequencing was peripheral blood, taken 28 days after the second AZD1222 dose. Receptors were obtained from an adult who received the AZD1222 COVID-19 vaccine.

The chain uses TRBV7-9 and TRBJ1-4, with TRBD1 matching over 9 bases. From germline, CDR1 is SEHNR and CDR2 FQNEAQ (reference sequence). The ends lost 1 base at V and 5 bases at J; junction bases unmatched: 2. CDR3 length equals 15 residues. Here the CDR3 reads CASSLGTGGNEKLFF. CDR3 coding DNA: TGTGCCAGCAGCTTAGGAACAGGGGGCAATGAAAAACTGTTTTTT.

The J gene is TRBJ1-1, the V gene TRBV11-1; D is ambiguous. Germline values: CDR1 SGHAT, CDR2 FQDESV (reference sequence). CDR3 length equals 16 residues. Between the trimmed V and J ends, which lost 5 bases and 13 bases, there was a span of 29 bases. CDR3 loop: CASSPILRRRLSGFFF. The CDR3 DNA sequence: TGTGCCAGCAGCCCTATTCTTCGCCGGCGACTATCCGGCTTTTTCTTT.

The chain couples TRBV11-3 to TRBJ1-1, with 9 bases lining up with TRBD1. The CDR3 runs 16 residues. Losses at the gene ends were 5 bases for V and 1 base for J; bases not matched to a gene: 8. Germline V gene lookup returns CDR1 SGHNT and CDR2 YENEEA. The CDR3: CASSLQGQGRNTEAFF. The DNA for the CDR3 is TGTGCCAGCAGCCTCCAAGGACAGGGGAGGAACACTGAAGCTTTCTTT.

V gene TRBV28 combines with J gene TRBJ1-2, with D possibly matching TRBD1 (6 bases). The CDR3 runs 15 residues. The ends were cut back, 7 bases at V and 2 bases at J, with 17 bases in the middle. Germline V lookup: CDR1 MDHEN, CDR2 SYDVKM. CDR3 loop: CASILTGGRNYGYTF. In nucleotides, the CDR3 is TGTGCCAGCATCCTTACCGGGGGCAGGAACTATGGCTACACCTTC.

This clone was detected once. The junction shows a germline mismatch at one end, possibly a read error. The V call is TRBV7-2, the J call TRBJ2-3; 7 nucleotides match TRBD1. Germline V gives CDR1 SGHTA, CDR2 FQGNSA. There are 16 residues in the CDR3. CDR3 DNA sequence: TGTGCCAGCAGCCCCTCCGGGACAGACCGCACAAATACGCAGTATTTT. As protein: CASSPSGTDRTNTQYF.

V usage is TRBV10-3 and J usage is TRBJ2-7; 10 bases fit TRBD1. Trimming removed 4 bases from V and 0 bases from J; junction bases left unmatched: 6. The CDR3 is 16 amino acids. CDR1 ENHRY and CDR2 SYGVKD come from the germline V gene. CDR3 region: CAISGGDRGSSYEQYF. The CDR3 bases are TGTGCCATCAGTGGGGGGGACAGGGGAAGCTCCTACGAGCAGTACTTC.

The DNA for the CDR3 is TGTGCCAGCAGTTTATTGGCTGAAGCTTTCTTT. It yields the protein CASSLLAEAFF. The chain recombines TRBV27 with TRBJ1-1, with D uncertain. The germline gives CDR1 MNHEY, CDR2 SMNVEV (reference sequence). V was trimmed by 1 base and J by 6 bases, leaving 3 bases between them. The length of the CDR3 is 11 residues.

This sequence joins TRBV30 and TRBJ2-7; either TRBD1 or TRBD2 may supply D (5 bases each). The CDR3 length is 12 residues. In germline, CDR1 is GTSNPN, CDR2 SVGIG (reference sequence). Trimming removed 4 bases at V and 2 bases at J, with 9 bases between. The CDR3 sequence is CAWTGTAYEQYF. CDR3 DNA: TGTGCCTGGACAGGGACCGCCTACGAGCAGTACTTC.

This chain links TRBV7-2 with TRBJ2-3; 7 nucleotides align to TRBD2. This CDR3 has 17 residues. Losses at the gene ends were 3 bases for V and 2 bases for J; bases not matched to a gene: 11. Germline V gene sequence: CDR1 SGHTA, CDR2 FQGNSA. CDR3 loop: CASSFFISGAITDTQYF. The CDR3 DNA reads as TGTGCCAGCAGCTTTTTCATCAGCGGGGCCATCACAGATACGCAGTATTTT.

The CDR3 here is CASRLGRGLPRDYNSPLHF. CDR3 in DNA: TGTGCAAGTCGCTTAGGTCGGGGGCTCCCTCGTGATTATAATTCACCCCTCCACTTT. The chain carries TRBV12-2 and TRBJ1-6. TRBV12-2 corresponds to a pseudogene. The CDR3 is made up of 19 amino acids.

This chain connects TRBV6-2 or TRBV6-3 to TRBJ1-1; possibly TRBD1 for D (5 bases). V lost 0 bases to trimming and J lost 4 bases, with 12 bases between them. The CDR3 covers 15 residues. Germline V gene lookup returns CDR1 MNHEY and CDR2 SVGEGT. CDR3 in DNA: TGTGCCAGCAGTTACTCCCGGGGGGAGGGCACTGAAGCTTTCTTT. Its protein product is CASSYSRGEGTEAFF.

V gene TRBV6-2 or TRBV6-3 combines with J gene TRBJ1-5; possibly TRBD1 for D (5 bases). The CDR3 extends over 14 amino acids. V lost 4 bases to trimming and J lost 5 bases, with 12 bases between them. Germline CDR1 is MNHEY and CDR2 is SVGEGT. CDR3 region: CASSSQGVDQPQHF. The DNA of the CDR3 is TGTGCCAGCAGTTCCCAGGGCGTTGATCAGCCCCAGCATTTT.

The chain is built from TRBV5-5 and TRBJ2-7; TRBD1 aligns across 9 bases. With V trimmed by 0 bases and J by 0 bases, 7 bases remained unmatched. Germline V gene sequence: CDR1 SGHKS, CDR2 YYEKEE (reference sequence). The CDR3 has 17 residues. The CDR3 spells CASSLVPGQGFSYEQYF. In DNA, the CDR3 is TGTGCCAGCAGCTTGGTCCCGGGACAGGGATTCTCCTACGAGCAGTACTTC.

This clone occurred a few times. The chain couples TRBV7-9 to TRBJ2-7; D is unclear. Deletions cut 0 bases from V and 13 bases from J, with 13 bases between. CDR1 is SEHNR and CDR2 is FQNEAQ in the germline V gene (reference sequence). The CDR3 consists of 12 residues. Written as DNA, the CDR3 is TGTGCCAGCAGCTTAGCTGGTGGGCGTCTCTACTTC. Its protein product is CASSLAGGRLYF.

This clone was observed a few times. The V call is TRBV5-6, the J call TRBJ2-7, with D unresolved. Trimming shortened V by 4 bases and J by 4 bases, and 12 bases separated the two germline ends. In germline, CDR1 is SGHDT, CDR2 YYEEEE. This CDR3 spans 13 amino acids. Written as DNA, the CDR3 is TGTGCCAGCAGCGTACCAATGATTTACGAGCAGTACTTC. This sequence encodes CASSVPMIYEQYF. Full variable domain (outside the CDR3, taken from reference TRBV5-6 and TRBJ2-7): DAGVTQSPTHLIKTRGQQVTLRCSPKSGHDTVSWYQQALGQGPQFIFQYYEEEERQRGNFPDRFSGHQFPNYSSELNVNALLLGDSALYLCASSVPMIYEQYFGPGTRLTVT.

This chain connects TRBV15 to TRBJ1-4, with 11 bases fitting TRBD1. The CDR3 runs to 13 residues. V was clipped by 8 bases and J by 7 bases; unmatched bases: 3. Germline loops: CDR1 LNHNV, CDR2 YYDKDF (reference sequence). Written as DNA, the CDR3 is TGTGCCACCCGGGACAGGGGGTTTGAAAAACTGTTTTTT. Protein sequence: CATRDRGFEKLFF.

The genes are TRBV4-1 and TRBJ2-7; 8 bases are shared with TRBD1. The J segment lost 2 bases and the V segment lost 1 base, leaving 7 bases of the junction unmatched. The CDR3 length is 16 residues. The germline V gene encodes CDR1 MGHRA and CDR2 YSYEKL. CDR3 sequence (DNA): TGCGCCAGCAGCCAAGGGGGACAGGTATTAACCTACGAGCAGTACTTC. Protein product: CASSQGGQVLTYEQYF.

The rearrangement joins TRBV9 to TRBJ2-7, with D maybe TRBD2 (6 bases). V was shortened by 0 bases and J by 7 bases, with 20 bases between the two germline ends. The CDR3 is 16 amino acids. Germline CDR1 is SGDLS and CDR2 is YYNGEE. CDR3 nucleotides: TGTGCCAGCAGCGTAGAACCCACCGGGACTCCAGGGGAGCAGTACTTC. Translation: CASSVEPTGTPGEQYF.

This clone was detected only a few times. CDR3 amino acids: CASSYPQGSQTYGYTF. The CDR3 nucleotides are TGTGCCAGCAGTTACCCGCAGGGCAGCCAGACCTATGGCTACACCTTC. The V call is TRBV28, the J call TRBJ1-2, with D maybe TRBD1 (5 bases). The CDR3 sequence is 16 residues long. CDR1 and CDR2 (germline): MDHEN, SYDVKM. Trimming left V 4 bases short and J 4 bases short, with 19 bases between.

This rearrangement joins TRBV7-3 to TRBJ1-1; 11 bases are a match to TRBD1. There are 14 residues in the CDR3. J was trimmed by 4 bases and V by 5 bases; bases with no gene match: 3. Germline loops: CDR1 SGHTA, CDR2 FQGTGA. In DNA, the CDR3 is TGTGCCAGCAGCACCGGGACAGGGGGCACTGAAGCTTTCTTT. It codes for CASSTGTGGTEAFF. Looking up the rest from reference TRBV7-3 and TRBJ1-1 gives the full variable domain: GAGVSQTPSNKVTEKGKYVELRCDPISGHTALYWYRQSLGQGPEFLIYFQGTGAADDSGLPNDRFFAVRPEGSVSTLKIQRTERGDSAVYLCASSTGTGGTEAFFGQGTRLTVV.

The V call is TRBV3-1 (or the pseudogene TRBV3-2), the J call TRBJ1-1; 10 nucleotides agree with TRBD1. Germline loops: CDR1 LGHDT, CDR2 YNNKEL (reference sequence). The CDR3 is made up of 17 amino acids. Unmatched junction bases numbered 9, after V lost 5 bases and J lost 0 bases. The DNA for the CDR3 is TGTGCCAGCAGCGCCGAGGGACAGGGGAGCATGAACACTGAAGCTTTCTTT. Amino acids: CASSAEGQGSMNTEAFF.

The CDR3 loop reads CASSPLVTRNTEAFF. Written as DNA, the CDR3 is TGTGCCAGCTCACCTCTGGTGACGCGGAACACTGAAGCTTTCTTT. This chain links TRBV18 with TRBJ1-1; D call uncertain. The CDR3 covers 15 residues. Germline CDR1 KGHSH, CDR2 LQKENI. Trimming pared 3 bases from V and 1 base from J, leaving 12 bases between.

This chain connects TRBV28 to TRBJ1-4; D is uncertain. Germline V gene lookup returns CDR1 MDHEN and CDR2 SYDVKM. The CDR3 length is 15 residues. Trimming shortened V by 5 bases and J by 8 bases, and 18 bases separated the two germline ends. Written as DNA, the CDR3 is TGTGCCAGCAGTCTCCGCGAAGGCCTTAGGGAAAAACTGTTTTTT. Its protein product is CASSLREGLREKLFF.

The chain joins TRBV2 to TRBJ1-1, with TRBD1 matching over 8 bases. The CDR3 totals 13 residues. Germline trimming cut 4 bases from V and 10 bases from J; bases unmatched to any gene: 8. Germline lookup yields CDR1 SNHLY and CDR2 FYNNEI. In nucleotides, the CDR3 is TGTGCCAGCAGTGGCGGACAGGGCCGTGGAGCTTTCTTT. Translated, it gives CASSGGQGRGAFF.

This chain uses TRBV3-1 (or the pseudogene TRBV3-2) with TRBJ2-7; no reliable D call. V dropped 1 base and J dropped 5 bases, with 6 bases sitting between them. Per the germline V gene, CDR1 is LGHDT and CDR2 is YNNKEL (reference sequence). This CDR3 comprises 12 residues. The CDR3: CASSQVSHEQYF. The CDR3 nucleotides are TGTGCCAGCAGCCAAGTTTCCCACGAGCAGTACTTC.

The CDR3 loop is CASTVGPGHGYTF. The CDR3 nucleotides read TGTGCCAGCACGGTGGGACCAGGGCATGGCTACACCTTC. The chain couples TRBV6-4 to TRBJ1-2; a possible D gene is TRBD1 (5 bases). The CDR3 totals 13 residues. Between the trimmed V and J ends, which lost 7 bases and 6 bases, there was a span of 15 bases. Germline assignment: CDR1 MRHNA and CDR2 SNTAGT.

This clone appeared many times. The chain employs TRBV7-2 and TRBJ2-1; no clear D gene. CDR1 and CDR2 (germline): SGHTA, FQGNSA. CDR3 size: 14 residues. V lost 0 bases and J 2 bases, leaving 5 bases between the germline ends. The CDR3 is CASSLASPYNEQFF. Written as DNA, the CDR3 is TGTGCCAGCAGCTTAGCTAGCCCCTACAATGAGCAGTTCTTC.